Detailed here is one T cell receptor beta chain. The antigen is unknown. V lost 1 base, J lost 4 bases, and 3 bases stayed unmatched. The CDR3 loop spans 15 amino acids. Germline V gives CDR1 SEHNR, CDR2 FQNEAQ (reference sequence). The record originates from a study of radiotherapy plus CTLA-4 blockade in lung cancer. Study-wide background: Objective response was observed in roughly 20% of patients, and disease control in approximately 30%.

TCRdb's copy holds only in-frame clones and misses some; the assay was immunoSEQ multiplex PCR. The repertoire holds about 44,000 clones, with around 77% as singletons. Focal radiation plus CTLA-4 blockade with ipilimumab was administered to patients who had chemo-refractory metastatic non-small-cell lung cancer. Study outcomes and limitations: The authors reported that early blood T cell clone dynamics, with interferon-beta, best predicted response.

The sequence came from a human donor with non-small cell lung cancer whose response to radiotherapy plus ipilimumab could not be evaluated. The starting material was peripheral blood, obtained from a patient treated with radiotherapy plus ipilimumab. The chain uses TRBV7-9 and TRBJ2-1; TRBD1 matches at 8 bases. The CDR3 DNA reads TGTGCCAGCAGCTTAGACAGGGGGACATACAATGAGCAGTTCTTC. It encodes CASSLDRGTYNEQFF.